A selection of T cell receptor beta chains follows, all from one sample in a study of blood T cell repertoires in COVID-19. Some clones are missing from TCRdb's copy, which holds only in-frame ones; the method was immunoSEQ multiplex PCR. The sample shows over 45,000 clones, 80% of them seen only once. The specimen was peripheral blood. The origin of the receptors is a man in his 60s with acute or convalescent COVID-19. The CDR3 runs from the conserved cysteine through the conserved F or W. The D gene is left open where the match is weak. A row's size may be missing; if present it is once, few, many or a size class.

d_call j_call clone_size v_call cdr3_aa cdr3_nt
NA TRBJ1-1 NA TRBV5-5 CASSFRGNTEAFF TGTGCCAGCAGCTTTAGGGGAAACACTGAAGCTTTCTTT
NA TRBJ1-5 NA TRBV7-8 CASSLAQGYWDQPQHF TGTGCCAGCAGCTTAGCTCAGGGATATTGGGATCAGCCCCAGCATTTT
NA TRBJ1-1 NA TRBV6-1 CASSEYRFPEAFF TGTGCCAGCAGTGAATATAGATTTCCTGAAGCTTTCTTT
NA TRBJ1-3 NA TRBV5-1 CASSFVTGSQNTIYF TGCGCCAGCAGCTTTGTCACAGGGTCGCAAAACACCATATATTTT
NA TRBJ1-2 NA TRBV7-8 CASSIWGRDGYTF TGTGCCAGCAGCATTTGGGGGCGGGATGGCTACACCTTC
NA TRBJ1-1 NA TRBV3-1/TRBV3-2 CASSLRAENTEAFF TGTGCCAGCAGCTTGAGGGCGGAGAACACTGAAGCTTTCTTT
NA TRBJ2-4 once TRBV28 CASSVTGVKNIQYF TGTGCCAGCAGTGTGACCGGGGTCAAAAACATTCAGTACTTC
NA TRBJ1-6 medium-sized TRBV27 CASSGTLNSPLHF TGTGCCAGCAGCGGGACACTTAATTCACCCCTCCACTTT
TRBD1 TRBJ2-7 NA TRBV29-1 CSVQGQGGEQYF TGCAGCGTTCAAGGACAGGGTGGCGAGCAGTACTTC
NA TRBJ1-1 once TRBV7-2 CASSIEQGPWTEAFF TGTGCCAGCAGCATCGAACAGGGACCATGGACTGAAGCTTTCTTT
NA TRBJ2-6 NA TRBV10-1 CASSPDSSGANVLTF TGCGCCAGCAGTCCGGACAGCTCTGGGGCCAACGTCCTGACTTTC
NA TRBJ2-5 NA TRBV6-5 CASSYTGRETQYF TGTGCCAGCAGTTACACAGGGCGGGAGACCCAGTACTTC
NA TRBJ1-3 NA TRBV24-1 CALKGQLSLSTIYF TGTGCCCTTAAAGGACAGCTTTCCTTGAGCACCATATATTTT
NA TRBJ1-1 NA TRBV19 CASSTPSAARRTEAFF TGTGCCAGTAGTACCCCCTCCGCCGCCCGGAGAACTGAAGCTTTCTTT
NA TRBJ2-7 NA TRBV7-6 CASSLIPAPDRSSYEQYF TGTGCCAGCAGCTTAATCCCCGCTCCCGACAGGAGCTCCTACGAGCAGTACTTC
NA TRBJ1-1 once TRBV2 CANSGEWDTEAFF TGTGCCAACTCAGGGGAATGGGACACTGAAGCTTTCTTT
NA TRBJ1-5 once TRBV6-5 CASSHQSYQPQHF TGTGCCAGCAGCCATCAGTCGTATCAGCCCCAGCATTTT
NA TRBJ2-5 NA TRBV6-5 CASSYDQGETQYF TGTGCCAGCAGTTACGATCAGGGAGAGACCCAGTACTTC
NA TRBJ1-2 NA TRBV5-8 CASSPTGNRGYTF TGTGCCAGCAGCCCCACCGGTAACCGTGGCTACACCTTC
TRBD1 TRBJ1-2 NA TRBV5-4 CASSRDRAQGYTF TGTGCCAGCAGCCGGGACAGGGCGCAGGGCTACACCTTC
TRBD1 TRBJ1-2 NA TRBV10-2 CASSDPTGTDYGYTF TGCGCCAGCAGTGACCCGACAGGGACAGACTATGGCTACACCTTC
NA TRBJ1-1 once TRBV19 CASRGSVNTEAFF TGTGCCAGTCGCGGGTCAGTGAACACTGAAGCTTTCTTT
NA TRBJ1-3 NA TRBV28 CASSLYRLSGNTIYF TGTGCCAGCAGTTTATACAGGCTCTCTGGAAACACCATATATTTT
TRBD1 TRBJ1-1 NA TRBV4-2 CASSQVIRTGMNTEAFF TGTGCCAGCAGCCAAGTTATAAGGACAGGCATGAACACTGAAGCTTTCTTT
TRBD1 TRBJ2-6 NA TRBV7-6 CASSLGGQGGSGANVLTF TGTGCCAGCAGCTTGGGAGGACAGGGGGGTTCTGGGGCCAACGTCCTGACTTTC
TRBD1 TRBJ2-3 NA TRBV15 CATSRGQGADTQYF TGTGCCACCAGCAGAGGACAGGGGGCCGATACGCAGTATTTT
NA TRBJ2-3 once TRBV27 CASSLRRGTDTQYF TGTGCCAGCAGTTTAAGGCGGGGCACAGATACGCAGTATTTT
NA TRBJ2-3 NA TRBV18 CASSSMTLTDTQYF TGTGCCAGCTCATCAATGACTCTCACAGATACGCAGTATTTT
TRBD1 TRBJ1-5 NA TRBV3-1/TRBV3-2 CASSQEQGGNQPQHF TGTGCCAGCAGCCAAGAACAGGGGGGCAATCAGCCCCAGCATTTT
TRBD2 TRBJ2-1 NA TRBV9 CASSVAGGGAWEQFF TGTGCCAGCAGCGTAGCGGGAGGGGGGGCCTGGGAGCAGTTCTTC
NA TRBJ1-2 NA TRBV28 CASSTQRGGYTF TGTGCCAGCAGCACGCAGAGGGGGGGCTACACCTTC
NA TRBJ2-7 NA TRBV25-1 CASSDAGTLREQYF TGTGCCAGCAGTGATGCAGGGACTTTGCGCGAGCAGTACTTC
TRBD2 TRBJ2-7 NA TRBV25-1 CASSEREGEQYF TGTGCCAGCAGTGAAAGGGAGGGCGAGCAGTACTTC
TRBD1 TRBJ2-1 NA TRBV12-5 CASGVDRLEQFF TGTGCTAGTGGTGTGGACAGGCTTGAGCAGTTCTTC
NA TRBJ2-7 NA TRBV9 CASSGGDYDAYEQYF TGTGCCAGCAGCGGGGGGGATTATGACGCCTACGAGCAGTACTTC
NA TRBJ1-1 NA TRBV9 CASSVATRGSEAFF TGTGCCAGCAGCGTAGCTACAAGGGGATCTGAAGCTTTCTTT
TRBD2 TRBJ2-1 NA TRBV4-2 CASSPRTSGVSYNEQFF TGTGCCAGCAGCCCGAGGACTAGCGGGGTCTCCTACAATGAGCAGTTCTTC
TRBD1 TRBJ1-6 NA TRBV20-1 CSASLADRDASPLHF TGCAGTGCTAGTTTGGCCGACAGGGATGCTTCACCCCTCCACTTT
TRBD1 TRBJ2-7 NA TRBV12-3/TRBV12-4 CASSYRGYEQYF TGTGCCAGCAGTTACAGGGGCTACGAGCAGTACTTC
NA TRBJ2-2 once TRBV7-6 CASSADRYTGELFF TGTGCCAGCAGCGCCGACAGGTACACCGGGGAGCTGTTTTTT
NA TRBJ2-1 NA TRBV19 CASSTGRHYNEQFF TGTGCCAGTAGTACCGGGAGACACTACAATGAGCAGTTCTTC
TRBD1 TRBJ2-4 NA TRBV5-6 CASSLEGQGAHIQYF TGTGCCAGCAGCTTGGAGGGACAGGGGGCACACATTCAGTACTTC
NA TRBJ1-6 NA TRBV5-6 CASSFYPTGSPLHF TGTGCCAGCAGCTTTTACCCGACTGGATCACCCCTCCACTTT
TRBD1 TRBJ2-3 NA TRBV3-1/TRBV3-2 CASTPQGVVGDTQYF TGTGCCAGCACTCCCCAGGGGGTAGTCGGAGATACGCAGTATTTT
TRBD1 TRBJ2-5 NA TRBV27 CASNSLQGFGETQYF TGTGCCAGCAACTCCTTACAGGGGTTTGGAGAGACCCAGTACTTC
TRBD2 TRBJ2-1 NA TRBV7-8 CASSRTSGGLYNEQFF TGTGCCAGCAGCCGGACTAGCGGGGGGCTGTACAATGAGCAGTTCTTC
NA TRBJ2-6 NA TRBV9 CASSVDSSGANVLTF TGTGCCAGCAGCGTAGACAGCTCTGGGGCCAACGTCCTGACTTTC
NA TRBJ2-7 few TRBV7-6 CASSPDQGTYEQYF TGTGCCAGCAGCCCAGACCAGGGAACCTACGAGCAGTACTTC
TRBD1 TRBJ2-2 few TRBV24-1 CATSDTGVDGGGELFF TGTGCCACCAGTGATACAGGGGTTGACGGCGGCGGGGAGCTGTTTTTT
TRBD1 TRBJ2-2 NA TRBV7-6 CASSSTGGNTGELFF TGTGCCAGCAGCTCGACAGGGGGCAACACCGGGGAGCTGTTTTTT
NA TRBJ2-2 NA TRBV9 CASTYRAQTGELFF TGTGCCAGCACCTATCGTGCTCAAACCGGGGAGCTGTTTTTT
TRBD2 TRBJ2-5 NA TRBV19 CASSMGGLQETQYF TGTGCCAGTAGTATGGGGGGACTACAAGAGACCCAGTACTTC
NA TRBJ2-3 NA TRBV5-1 CASSQSTDTQYF TGCGCCAGCAGCCAGAGCACAGATACGCAGTATTTT
TRBD1 TRBJ1-1 NA TRBV10-3 CAISQDRVNTEAFF TGTGCCATCAGCCAGGACAGGGTGAACACTGAAGCTTTCTTT
NA TRBJ1-5 NA TRBV15 CATSRAQAVNQPQHF TGTGCCACCAGCAGAGCACAGGCCGTTAATCAGCCCCAGCATTTT
TRBD2 TRBJ2-1 NA TRBV6-6 CASRGGGAYNEQFF TGTGCCAGCAGAGGCGGGGGGGCGTACAATGAGCAGTTCTTC
TRBD1 TRBJ2-7 NA TRBV28 CASSFIRQGRNYEQYF TGTGCCAGCAGTTTTATTAGACAGGGTAGGAACTACGAGCAGTACTTC